The source of this T cell receptor beta chain is a study of cytomegalovirus exposure and HLA in healthy donors. The V end lost 5 bases, the J end lost 0 bases, and 8 bases lay between the germline ends. There are 13 residues in the CDR3. Germline V gene data show CDR1 as SQVTM and CDR2 as ANQGSEA. Primers included in the PCR were 60 Vbeta and 13 Jbeta primers. The assay was immunoSEQ multiplex PCR, and TCRdb's table has in-frame clones only and misses some. The repertoire table contains roughly 57,000 clones. Sequencing was carried out using PBMCs. The chain combines TRBV29-1 with TRBJ1-3, with unresolved D. This sequence originates from a woman in her thirties in good health and CMV-seropositive. The CDR3 DNA reads TGCAGCGTTCTGGTCAGCTCTGGAAACACCATATATTTT. Translation gives CSVLVSSGNTIYF.